Shown below are 8 T cell receptor beta chains from a single sample sequenced in a study of radiotherapy plus CTLA-4 blockade in lung cancer (dated by TCRdb to 2016 to 2018). The library was made by the immunoSEQ multiplex PCR assay. TCRdb stores this immuneACCESS table with in-frame sequences only. Part of the clones is absent; in the studies checked, under half of the shortfall reflects unresolved V genes, and no reason is known for the rest. In this sample the table shows around 63,000 clones, approximately 76% of which occur a single time. The top ten clonotypes cover about a sixth of the sample. Sample: peripheral blood, taken from a patient treated with radiotherapy plus ipilimumab. Receptors were obtained from a human donor with non-small cell lung cancer whose response to radiotherapy plus ipilimumab could not be evaluated. Some clones in this sample may be carry-over from other donors' samples.

This chain links TRBV5-4 with TRBJ1-1, with TRBD1 as a possible D gene (5 bases). Germline loops: CDR1 SGHNT, CDR2 YYREEE (reference sequence). V lost 3 bases to trimming and J lost 0 bases, with 12 bases between them. The CDR3 covers 15 residues. In DNA form, the CDR3 reads TGTGCCAGCAGCTCCGGGGGGACTATGAACACTGAAGCTTTCTTT. Translation: CASSSGGTMNTEAFF.

This sequence joins TRBV18 and TRBJ1-4, with D possibly matching TRBD1 (6 bases). The CDR3 totals 12 residues. Deletions cut 5 bases from V and 16 bases from J, with 17 bases between. Looked up from germline, CDR1 is KGHSH and CDR2 is LQKENI. The CDR3 loop is CASSSPNGQWFF. The CDR3 nucleotides are TGTGCCAGCTCATCGCCTAACGGACAGTGGTTTTTT.

The V and J genes are TRBV5-4 and TRBJ2-1; 11 nucleotides align to TRBD2. V lost 4 bases and J lost 7; bases outside the gene matches: 10. Looked up from germline, CDR1 is SGHNT and CDR2 is YYREEE (reference sequence). The CDR3 is 16 residues long. The CDR3 nucleotides read TGTGCCAGCAGCCCACCAACTAGCGGGGGTGATAATGAGCAGTTCTTC. The encoded protein is CASSPPTSGGDNEQFF.

The chain combines TRBV7-8 with TRBJ1-2; TRBD1 matches at 7 bases. The CDR3 is 15 residues long. V was clipped by 5 bases and J by 3 bases; unmatched bases: 9. Germline V gives CDR1 SGHVS, CDR2 FQNEAQ. Here the CDR3 reads CASSPVKGAYYGYTF. The CDR3 nucleotides read TGTGCCAGCAGCCCAGTAAAGGGGGCCTACTATGGCTACACCTTC.

The chain recombines TRBV11-1 with TRBJ2-1; possible D gene TRBD2, 6 bases. Germline CDR1 SGHAT, CDR2 FQDESV (reference sequence). The CDR3 has 15 amino acids. V was cut by 0 bases and J by 7 bases, with 13 bases left in between. The CDR3 coding sequence is TGTGCCAGCAGCTTAGCGGGAGGCCCGGGGAATGAGCAGTTCTTC. Encoded protein: CASSLAGGPGNEQFF.

This chain connects TRBV7-2 to TRBJ1-1, with TRBD1 identical over 8 bases. CDR3 size: 15 residues. Unmatched junction bases numbered 9, after V lost 4 bases and J lost 5 bases. Germline V lookup: CDR1 SGHTA, CDR2 FQGNSA. The CDR3 bases are TGTGCCAGCAGCTCCTGGACAGGGAGGGCAACTGAAGCTTTCTTT. Translating it yields CASSSWTGRATEAFF.

V gene TRBV6-1 combines with J gene TRBJ2-5, with 11 bases fitting TRBD1. After removal of 6 bases from V and 5 bases from J, the junction contained 8 bases not matched to a gene. The CDR3 extends over 15 amino acids. CDR1 is MNHNS and CDR2 is SASEGT in the germline V gene. The CDR3 sequence is CASRGDRGDLETQYF. The CDR3, as DNA: TGTGCCAGCAGGGGGGACAGGGGGGATCTGGAGACCCAGTACTTC.

Note on this clone: This specimen includes other DNA sequences encoding the same CDR3. The chain links TRBV7-6 to TRBJ2-1; TRBD1 matches 9 bases. CDR3 length: 15 residues. CDR1 and CDR2 from the germline V gene are SGHVS and FNYEAQ. J lost 2 bases, V lost 3 bases, and 2 bases had no gene match. The CDR3, as DNA: TGTGCCAGCAGCTTGGGACAGGGCGCCTACAATGAGCAGTTCTTC. Translating it yields CASSLGQGAYNEQFF.